Listed below are T cell receptor beta chains from one sample, sequenced in a study of blood T cell repertoires in COVID-19. TCRdb's copy holds only in-frame clones and misses some; the assay was immunoSEQ multiplex PCR. The sample holds roughly 300,000 clones, around four fifths seen once. Sequencing was done on a sample of peripheral blood. Every receptor here comes from a woman aged 45-60 years with acute or convalescent COVID-19. Both conserved end residues are part of each CDR3. The D gene is left open where the match is weak. The size entry is marked missing in some rows and otherwise reads once, few, many or a size class.

.	TRBJ1-6	TRBV11-2	.	CASSPVLSSYNSPLHF	TGTGCCAGCAGCCCCGTTCTGAGCTCCTATAATTCACCCCTCCACTTT
TRBD2	TRBJ2-1	TRBV2	.	CASSERQLAGKNEQFF	TGTGCCAGCAGTGAACGGCAACTAGCGGGAAAAAATGAGCAGTTCTTC
TRBD1	TRBJ2-3	TRBV9	.	CASSPRQGAQFGTDTQYF	TGTGCCAGCAGCCCGCGACAGGGGGCTCAGTTTGGCACAGATACGCAGTATTTT
.	TRBJ2-7	TRBV6-5	.	CASASGHSYEQYF	TGTGCCAGCGCGAGCGGGCATTCCTACGAGCAGTACTTC
.	TRBJ2-3	TRBV2	.	CASSEATSRGTQYF	TGTGCCAGCAGTGAAGCGACCTCCAGGGGTACGCAGTATTTT
TRBD2	TRBJ2-2	TRBV7-9	.	CASTAGGGTGELFF	TGTGCCAGCACCGCGGGGGGGGGCACCGGGGAGCTGTTTTTT
TRBD1	TRBJ1-5	TRBV19	.	CASSNRPGQGVNQPQHF	TGTGCCAGTAGTAATCGCCCGGGACAGGGGGTCAATCAGCCCCAGCATTTT
.	TRBJ1-2	TRBV12-3/TRBV12-4	.	CASRLSQGRGYTF	TGTGCCAGCAGACTATCCCAGGGGCGAGGCTACACCTTC
TRBD2	TRBJ2-1	TRBV9	.	CASSVETSGSSYNEQFF	TGTGCCAGCAGCGTAGAAACTAGCGGCAGCTCCTACAATGAGCAGTTCTTC
TRBD2	TRBJ2-3	TRBV19	.	CATFGASGLRDTQYF	TGTGCCACATTTGGGGCTAGCGGACTCCGGGATACGCAGTATTTT
.	TRBJ1-2	TRBV7-2	.	CASSLGGRNYGYTF	TGTGCCAGCAGCTTAGGCGGCAGAAACTATGGCTACACCTTC
.	TRBJ1-1	TRBV27	.	CASFGWTEAFF	TGTGCCAGCTTCGGGTGGACTGAAGCTTTCTTT
.	TRBJ1-2	TRBV28	few	CASKPGGDYGYTF	TGTGCCAGCAAGCCCGGGGGAGACTATGGCTACACCTTC
.	TRBJ2-2	TRBV19	.	CASTKRAYGTGELFF	TGTGCCAGTACAAAGAGGGCCTATGGCACCGGGGAGCTGTTTTTT
TRBD1	TRBJ1-1	TRBV27	.	CASKYDRGRYTEAFF	TGTGCCAGTAAATACGACAGGGGGCGGTACACTGAAGCTTTCTTT
TRBD1	TRBJ2-1	TRBV14	many	CASSHRIKPGQGTDEQFF	TGTGCCAGCAGCCACAGAATAAAACCGGGACAGGGGACTGATGAGCAGTTCTTC
TRBD1	TRBJ1-2	TRBV3-1/TRBV3-2	once	CASSQASGGVYGYTF	TGTGCCAGCAGCCAAGCATCAGGGGGAGTCTATGGCTACACCTTC
TRBD1	TRBJ2-2	TRBV5-4	few	CASSFRQGPGELFF	TGTGCCAGCAGCTTTCGACAGGGGCCCGGGGAGCTGTTTTTT
.	TRBJ2-1	TRBV7-8	.	CASSLAGSEYNEQFF	TGTGCCAGCAGCTTAGCCGGGAGCGAATACAATGAGCAGTTCTTC
TRBD2	TRBJ2-1	TRBV5-8	.	CASSFTGTSVNEQFF	TGTGCCAGCAGCTTCACCGGGACTAGCGTCAATGAGCAGTTCTTC
.	TRBJ1-5	TRBV5-6	.	CASSFRTDRKPQHF	TGTGCCAGCAGCTTTAGGACAGATAGGAAGCCCCAGCATTTT
.	TRBJ1-1	TRBV5-6	.	CASSYNRARGEAFF	TGTGCCAGCAGCTACAACAGGGCCCGGGGTGAAGCTTTCTTT
TRBD2	TRBJ2-7	TRBV4-3	.	CASSQLAGDEQYF	TGCGCCAGCAGCCAATTAGCGGGAGACGAGCAGTACTTC
TRBD1	TRBJ1-1	TRBV2	.	CASSEDRGRATEAFF	TGTGCCAGCAGTGAAGACAGGGGGCGAGCGACTGAAGCTTTCTTT
.	TRBJ1-3	TRBV7-9	.	CASGAGNTIYF	TGTGCCAGCGGAGCTGGAAACACCATATATTTT
.	TRBJ2-7	TRBV7-3	.	CASSLGQNYEQYF	TGTGCCAGCAGCTTAGGGCAAAACTACGAGCAGTACTTC
.	TRBJ1-1	TRBV7-9	.	CASSLIRTGDVTEAFF	TGTGCCAGCAGCTTGATTCGTACGGGGGACGTCACTGAAGCTTTCTTT
.	TRBJ1-5	TRBV7-8	.	CASSFGQLNQPQHF	TGTGCCAGCAGCTTCGGACAGCTCAATCAGCCCCAGCATTTT
TRBD1	TRBJ2-1	TRBV6-1	once	CASSGAGGLYNEQFF	TGTGCCAGCAGTGGAGCAGGGGGCCTCTACAATGAGCAGTTCTTC